A single sample gave rise to the 25 T cell receptor beta chains below, sequenced in a study of blood T cell repertoires in COVID-19. Sequenced by immunoSEQ multiplex PCR; TCRdb stores in-frame clones only, minus some. This sample yields about 70,000 clones, of which roughly nine tenths are seen a single time; roughly 10% belongs to the top ten. Source material: peripheral blood. Receptor source: a human donor in a cohort sampled during active COVID-19.

This clone was detected only once. The V and J genes are TRBV2 and TRBJ1-2; D is undetermined. CDR1 is SNHLY, CDR2 FYNNEI, per germline. The CDR3 is made up of 14 amino acids. V was pared by 1 base and J by 8 bases, with 14 bases between. CDR3 protein: CASSEEGSLRGYTF. The CDR3 DNA follows: TGTGCCAGCAGTGAAGAAGGAAGCCTCAGGGGCTACACCTTC.

This chain joins TRBV7-2 and TRBJ2-7, with a weak D call TRBD1 (5 bases). V dropped 1 base and J dropped 5 bases, with 12 bases sitting between them. CDR3 length: 14 residues. Germline V gene sequence: CDR1 SGHTA, CDR2 FQGNSA. The CDR3 region is CASSLGGTRHEQYF. In DNA form, the CDR3 reads TGTGCCAGCAGCTTAGGGGGCACTCGTCACGAGCAGTACTTC. Full variable domain (rest looked up from reference TRBV7-2 and TRBJ2-7): GAGVSQSPSNKVTEKGKDVELRCDPISGHTALYWYRQSLGQGLEFLIYFQGNSAPDKSGLPSDRFSAERTGGSVSTLTIQRTQQEDSAVYLCASSLGGTRHEQYFGPGTRLTVT.

The chain has TRBV4-3 and TRBJ2-4; D gene unclear. The CDR3 is 15 residues long. Germline V CDR1 and CDR2: LGHNA, YSLEER. V shed 0 bases and J shed 1 base, with 7 bases lying between them. The CDR3 nucleotides are TGCGCCAGCAGCCAAGAAATAACTGCCAAAAACATTCAGTACTTC. Translation gives CASSQEITAKNIQYF.

This clone was counted a single time. V gene TRBV7-8 combines with J gene TRBJ2-1; 8 nucleotides line up with TRBD2. The germline V gene encodes CDR1 SGHVS and CDR2 FQNEAQ. V dropped 7 bases and J dropped 2; count of bases not matched to a gene: 7. This CDR3 region has 15 residues. This CDR3 is CASNPSGSPYNEQFF. The CDR3 nucleotides read TGTGCCAGCAACCCCAGCGGGAGTCCCTACAATGAGCAGTTCTTC. Combining the CDR3 with reference TRBV7-8 and TRBJ2-1 gives the whole variable domain GAGVSQSPRYKVAKRGQDVALRCDPISGHVSLFWYQQALGQGPEFLTYFQNEAQLDKSGLPSDRFFAERPEGSVSTLKIQRTQQEDSAVYLCASNPSGSPYNEQFFGPGTRLTVL.

V usage is TRBV29-1 and J usage is TRBJ2-7; TRBD2 might be the D (5 bases). CDR1 is SQVTM and CDR2 is ANQGSEA in the germline V gene. This CDR3 comprises 13 residues. The V end was cut by 2 bases, the J end by 2 bases, with 10 bases between. The CDR3 region is CSVERTGTYEQYF. In nucleotides, the CDR3 is TGCAGCGTTGAAAGGACTGGGACCTACGAGCAGTACTTC.

V usage is TRBV15 and J usage is TRBJ1-1, with D possibly being TRBD1 (5 bases). CDR1 and CDR2 from the germline V gene are LNHNV and YYDKDF (reference sequence). V was pared by 1 base and J by 4 bases, with 13 bases between. The length of the CDR3 is 15 residues. The CDR3 loop is CATSRVPVGATEAFF. CDR3 nucleotide sequence: TGTGCCACCAGCAGAGTCCCAGTTGGGGCCACTGAAGCTTTCTTT.

CDR3: CASSLLTSGSSGANVLTF. The CDR3 DNA follows: TGTGCCAGCTCACTTCTGACTAGCGGGAGCTCCGGGGCCAACGTCCTGACTTTC. The rearrangement links TRBV18 to TRBJ2-6, with 12 nucleotides matching TRBD2. Per the germline V gene, CDR1 is KGHSH and CDR2 is LQKENI. Trimming removed 4 bases from V and 4 bases from J; junction bases left unmatched: 8. The CDR3 consists of 18 residues.

V gene TRBV3-1 (or the pseudogene TRBV3-2) combines with J gene TRBJ2-2, with TRBD2 as a possible D gene (6 bases). Germline lookup yields CDR1 LGHDT and CDR2 YNNKEL (reference sequence). There are 15 residues in the CDR3. V lost 4 bases and J 2 bases, leaving 11 bases between the germline ends. The CDR3 region is CASSLAEQNTGELFF. The CDR3 region has the DNA TGTGCCAGCAGCCTAGCGGAACAAAACACCGGGGAGCTGTTTTTT.

V is TRBV19 and J is TRBJ2-2, with D perhaps TRBD2 (5 bases). Germline lookup yields CDR1 LNHDA and CDR2 SQIVND (reference sequence). Deletions cut 6 bases from V and 4 bases from J, with 15 bases between. The CDR3 length is 15 residues. As DNA, the CDR3 is TGTGCCAGTAGGCGTGGGAGAGACGTCACCGGGGAGCTGTTTTTT. Its translation is CASRRGRDVTGELFF. Complete variable domain (other parts from reference TRBV19 and TRBJ2-2): DGGITQSPKYLFRKEGQNVTLSCEQNLNHDAMYWYRQDPGQGLRLIYYSQIVNDFQKGDIAEGYSVSREKKESFPLTVTSAQKNPTAFYLCASRRGRDVTGELFFGEGSRLTVL.

V and J are TRBV6-2 or TRBV6-3 and TRBJ1-3, with TRBD1 matching 7 bases. V shed 1 base and J 4 bases; nucleotides not matched to a gene: 7. The germline V gene encodes CDR1 MNHEY and CDR2 SVGEGT. This CDR3 has 16 amino acids. CDR3 residues: CASSYLDRVSGNTIYF. The CDR3 nucleotides are TGTGCCAGCAGTTACTTAGACAGGGTCTCAGGAAACACCATATATTTT.

This chain joins TRBV9 and TRBJ2-1; TRBD2 aligns across 12 bases. Germline CDR1 and CDR2: SGDLS and YYNGEE. Unmatched junction bases numbered 4, after V lost 0 bases and J lost 6 bases. The CDR3 sequence is 16 residues long. The CDR3 reads CASSVGLAGVSNEQFF. CDR3 bases: TGTGCCAGCAGCGTAGGACTAGCGGGAGTAAGCAATGAGCAGTTCTTC.

This chain connects TRBV14 to TRBJ1-2; possible D gene TRBD1, 5 bases. Deletions cut 5 bases from V and 4 bases from J, with 14 bases between. The CDR3 runs to 14 residues. The germline CDR1 and CDR2 sequences are SGHDN and FVKESK. The CDR3 reads CASSVLSGGYGYTF. CDR3 nucleotide sequence: TGTGCCAGCAGCGTTCTTAGCGGGGGCTATGGCTACACCTTC.

CDR3: CASSATGWVNQPQHF. In nucleotides, the CDR3 is TGTGCCAGCAGCGCGACGGGGTGGGTCAATCAGCCCCAGCATTTT. The V gene is TRBV6-5, the J gene TRBJ1-5; no clear D gene. This CDR3 has 15 amino acids. The V gene's germline CDR1 is MNHEY and CDR2 SVGAGI. The V end was cut by 6 bases, the J end by 3 bases, with 15 bases between.

A remark on this clone: Other DNA sequences in the sample encode the same CDR3. The chain is built from TRBV3-1 (or the pseudogene TRBV3-2) and TRBJ2-7; TRBD2 matches at 13 bases. This CDR3 has 16 residues. The germline gives CDR1 LGHDT, CDR2 YNNKEL (reference sequence). J gave up 7 bases and V 1 base, and 7 bases lay outside the gene matches. The CDR3 sequence is CASSQGTSGRLGEQYF. DNA for the CDR3: TGTGCCAGCAGCCAAGGGACTAGCGGGAGACTTGGAGAGCAGTACTTC.

The V and J genes are TRBV29-1 and TRBJ1-1; D is perhaps TRBD1 (6 bases). CDR3 size: 12 residues. V lost 7 bases, J lost 1 base, and 10 bases lay in between. Per the germline V gene, CDR1 is SQVTM and CDR2 is ANQGSEA. CDR3 coding DNA: TGCAGCGCAGGGGTTCGGAACACTGAAGCTTTCTTT. This gives the protein CSAGVRNTEAFF.

The J gene is TRBJ1-3, the V gene TRBV5-1; tentatively, D is TRBD1 (5 bases). The germline V gene encodes CDR1 SGHRS and CDR2 YFSETQ. The CDR3 is 16 amino acids. V was clipped by 0 bases and J by 0 bases, with 10 bases between them. CDR3 in DNA: TGCGCCAGCAGCTTGGAAGGGGCAAGCTCTGGAAACACCATATATTTT. Residues: CASSLEGASSGNTIYF. The full variable domain, completed using reference TRBV5-1 and TRBJ1-3, is KAGVTQTPRYLIKTRGQQVTLSCSPISGHRSVSWYQQTPGQGLQFLFEYFSETQRNKGNFPGRFSGRQFSNSRSEMNVSTLELGDSALYLCASSLEGASSGNTIYFGEGSWLTVV.

This clone was seen just once. This chain joins TRBV5-3 and TRBJ2-1; TRBD1 might be the D (5 bases). TRBV5-3 is identified as an open reading frame with a role that is uncertain. The CDR3 is 12 residues long. Trimming took 6 bases from V and 8 from J, leaving 12 bases between them. CDR3 residues: CARTAAGHEQFF. CDR3 nucleotide sequence: TGTGCCAGAACCGCTGCAGGGCATGAGCAGTTCTTC.

The chain couples TRBV19 to TRBJ2-1; 8 nucleotides match TRBD2. From germline, CDR1 is LNHDA and CDR2 SQIVND (reference sequence). This CDR3 comprises 17 residues. V gave up 4 bases and J gave up 4 bases; unmatched junction bases: 12. The CDR3 bases are TGTGCCAGTAGTACCTTGGAAGCGGGAGAGGGGTACAATGAGCAGTTCTTC. It encodes CASSTLEAGEGYNEQFF. The complete variable domain, with remaining parts taken from reference TRBV19 and TRBJ2-1, reads DGGITQSPKYLFRKEGQNVTLSCEQNLNHDAMYWYRQDPGQGLRLIYYSQIVNDFQKGDIAEGYSVSREKKESFPLTVTSAQKNPTAFYLCASSTLEAGEGYNEQFFGPGTRLTVL.

The rearrangement uses TRBV2 and TRBJ2-5, with 7 bases lining up with TRBD1. The CDR3 has 15 amino acids. The junction had 11 bases not matched to a gene; V was cut back by 6 bases and J by 4 bases. CDR1 is SNHLY and CDR2 is FYNNEI in the germline V gene. The CDR3 DNA follows: TGTGCCAGCAGGTCCGACAGAGGGGGCGGAGAGACCCAGTACTTC. Translated, it gives CASRSDRGGGETQYF.

J is TRBJ2-6 and V is TRBV27; tentative D call: TRBD1 (5 bases). The germline gives CDR1 MNHEY, CDR2 SMNVEV (reference sequence). Trimming removed 6 bases from V and 0 bases from J, with 9 bases in between. This CDR3 spans 15 amino acids. As DNA, the CDR3 is TGTGCCAGCAGCTACAGGCTCTCTGGGGCCAACGTCCTGACTTTC. Translated: CASSYRLSGANVLTF. Based on the CDR3 plus reference TRBV27 and TRBJ2-6, the full variable domain is EAQVTQNPRYLITVTGKKLTVTCSQNMNHEYMSWYRQDPGLGLRQIYYSMNVEVTDKGDVPEGYKVSRKEKRNFPLILESPSPNQTSLYFCASSYRLSGANVLTFGAGSRLTVL.

This clone was seen just once. The gene calls are TRBV30 and TRBJ1-3; D is unresolved. This CDR3 contains 13 residues. Per germline, CDR1 GTSNPN and CDR2 SVGIG (reference sequence). Trimming stripped 0 bases from V and 4 bases from J, with 7 bases between. CDR3 protein: CAWSVMGGNTIYF. For the CDR3, the DNA is TGTGCCTGGAGTGTAATGGGCGGAAACACCATATATTTT.

The chain links TRBV27 to TRBJ2-7; perhaps TRBD1 as D (6 bases). Germline V CDR1 and CDR2: MNHEY, SMNVEV (reference sequence). The V end was cut by 3 bases, the J end by 2 bases, with 14 bases between. The CDR3 contains 15 residues. CDR3 sequence reads: CASSFSPTGPYEQYF. As DNA, the CDR3 is TGTGCCAGCAGTTTCTCTCCGACAGGCCCCTACGAGCAGTACTTC.

The V gene is TRBV15, the J gene TRBJ2-1; 7 positions match TRBD2. CDR3 size: 14 residues. With V trimmed by 0 bases and J by 9 bases, 5 bases remained unmatched. The germline CDR1 and CDR2 sequences are LNHNV and YYDKDF (reference sequence). The CDR3 DNA reads as TGTGCCACCAGCAGAGAGGGGAGGGGCAGTGAGCAGTTCTTC. Its translation is CATSREGRGSEQFF. The variable domain in full, with the rest retrieved from reference TRBV15 and TRBJ2-1, is DAMVIQNPRYQVTQFGKPVTLSCSQTLNHNVMYWYQQKSSQAPKLLFHYYDKDFNNEADTPDNFQSRRPNTSFCFLDIRSPGLGDTAMYLCATSREGRGSEQFFGPGTRLTVL.

The rearrangement uses TRBV3-1 (or the pseudogene TRBV3-2) and TRBJ2-3; TRBD2 agrees at 7 bases. The V gene's germline CDR1 is LGHDT and CDR2 YNNKEL (reference sequence). Trimming took 1 base from V and 0 from J; bases not matched to a gene: 4. The CDR3 has 16 residues. The CDR3 DNA is TGTGCCAGCAGCCAAGTCCCTAGCGGTAGCACAGATACGCAGTATTTT. This encodes CASSQVPSGSTDTQYF.

The CDR3 here is CASSSGLAGGLFDGTQYF. The CDR3, as DNA: TGTGCCAGCAGTTCAGGACTAGCGGGAGGCCTCTTTGATGGTACGCAGTATTTT. The J gene is TRBJ2-3, the V gene TRBV28; 14 positions agree with TRBD2. The V gene end was trimmed by 4 bases and the J gene end by 8 bases; junction bases not matched to a gene: 14. Germline values: CDR1 MDHEN, CDR2 SYDVKM. The CDR3 totals 18 residues.